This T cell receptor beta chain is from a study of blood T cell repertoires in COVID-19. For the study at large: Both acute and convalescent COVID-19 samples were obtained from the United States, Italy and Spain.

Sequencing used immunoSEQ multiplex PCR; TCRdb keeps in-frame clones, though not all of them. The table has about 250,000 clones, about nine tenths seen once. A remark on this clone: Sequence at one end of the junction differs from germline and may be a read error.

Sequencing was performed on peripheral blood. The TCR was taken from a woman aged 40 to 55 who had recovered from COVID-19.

This chain's CDR3 is CASSPLLGQGETQYF. The DNA of the CDR3 is TGTGCTAGCAGCCCCCTCCTAGGACAGGGGGAGACCCAGTACTTC. The rearrangement links TRBV7-7 to TRBJ2-5; TRBD1 matches 9 bases. Germline CDR1 and CDR2: SSHAT and FNYEAQ (reference sequence). This CDR3 comprises 15 residues. Using reference TRBV7-7 and TRBJ2-5 for the parts outside the CDR3, the full variable domain is GAGVSQSPRYKVTKRGQDVTLRCDPISSHATLYWYQQALGQGPEFLTYFNYEAQPDKSGLPSDRFSAERPEGSISTLTIQRTEQRDSAMYRCASSPLLGQGETQYFGPGTRLLVL.